The 25 T cell receptor beta chains below all came from one sample that was sequenced in a study of beta chain features in type 1 diabetes (dated by TCRdb to between 2018 and 2020). What the work shows at the level of the full study, not this receptor alone: In all four CD4+ subsets, TCRB CDR3 length was moderately but significantly shorter in type 1 diabetes patients.

For these TCRs, the target antigens are not known. The library was prepared using the immunoSEQ multiplex PCR assay. The entire amount of isolated RNA was reverse transcribed using the High Capacity cDNA Reverse Transcription Kit, so the sequenced TCRB transcripts were expressed ones. The clones in this table, taken by TCRdb from immuneACCESS, are in-frame only. Not every clone is retained; where verified, under half of the shortfall comes from an unresolved V gene, and the cause of the rest is unknown. A total of some 200,000 clones appear in this sample, around 16% of them only once. Clones ranked in the top ten supply 0.065% to 0.095% of the sample. Sequenced sample: naive CD4+ T cells from blood. The cell subset or site label corresponds to: true naive CD4+ T cells. The receptor set was obtained from a young man with type 1 diabetes.

The chain is built from TRBV4-3 and TRBJ2-7, with D possibly being TRBD1 or TRBD2 (6 bases each). This CDR3 comprises 19 residues. V dropped 4 bases and J dropped 2 bases, with 27 bases sitting between them. Per the germline V gene, CDR1 is LGHNA and CDR2 is YSLEER. The CDR3 is CASSRKGPGAPSLTYEQYF. In nucleotides, the CDR3 is TGCGCCAGCAGCCGCAAGGGGCCGGGGGCCCCCTCACTAACCTACGAGCAGTACTTC.

V and J are TRBV5-1 and TRBJ2-3; 14 bases are shared with TRBD2. Germline-derived CDR1 and CDR2 are SGHRS and YFSETQ. The CDR3 extends over 16 amino acids. V lost 3 bases to trimming and J lost 3 bases; unmatched junction nucleotides: 3. DNA of the CDR3: TGCGCCAGCAGCTGGGGACTAGCGGGAGAGACAGATACGCAGTATTTT. Translated, it gives CASSWGLAGETDTQYF.

The CDR3 here is CASSQDRGTEAFF. CDR3 nucleotide sequence: TGCGCCAGCAGCCAAGACAGGGGCACTGAAGCTTTCTTT. The chain uses TRBV4-3 and TRBJ1-1, with D tentatively TRBD1 (6 bases). The CDR3 sequence is 13 residues long. The germline V and J ends were trimmed by 0 bases and 4 bases, with 6 bases remaining between them. The V gene's germline CDR1 is LGHNA and CDR2 YSLEER.

This clone came up a few times. The J gene is TRBJ2-5, the V gene TRBV5-1, with 7 bases lining up with TRBD2. Germline V gives CDR1 SGHRS, CDR2 YFSETQ. V lost 9 bases and J lost 3; bases outside the gene matches: 8. The CDR3 runs 13 residues. The CDR3 sequence: CATGRTPEETQYF. CDR3 nucleotide sequence: TGCGCCACCGGGAGGACACCCGAAGAGACCCAGTACTTC.

This clone was detected once. V gene TRBV2 combines with J gene TRBJ2-2; possibly TRBD1 for D (5 bases). The V end was cut by 5 bases, the J end by 4 bases, with 14 bases between. There are 15 residues in the CDR3. CDR1 is SNHLY and CDR2 is FYNNEI in the germline V gene. CDR3 DNA: TGTGCCAGCAGTCCAGAGGCAGGGCCCACCGGGGAGCTGTTTTTT. Translation: CASSPEAGPTGELFF.

This chain connects TRBV6-6 to TRBJ2-5; 10 positions match TRBD1. The germline CDR1 and CDR2 sequences are MNHNY and SVGAGI (reference sequence). J lost 5 bases, V lost 4 bases, and 7 bases had no gene match. The CDR3 sequence is 15 residues long. CDR3 bases: TGTGCCAGCAGTTTCGACAGGGGGCGGCGGGAGACCCAGTACTTC. Residues: CASSFDRGRRETQYF.

This clone showed up just once. The V call is TRBV9, the J call TRBJ1-2, with no clear D. Trimming left V 3 bases short and J 7 bases short, with 13 bases between. The germline CDR1 and CDR2 sequences are SGDLS and YYNGEE. This CDR3 has 13 amino acids. The CDR3 DNA is TGTGCCAGCAGCGGGGCCGGCGCGGGTGGCTACACCTTC. Translating gives CASSGAGAGGYTF.

This chain uses TRBV15 with TRBJ2-1; weak D call: TRBD1 (6 bases). The CDR3 loop spans 15 amino acids. Germline loops: CDR1 LNHNV, CDR2 YYDKDF (reference sequence). V was trimmed by 2 bases and J by 3 bases, leaving 11 bases between them. The CDR3 DNA is TGTGCCACCAGCAGACAGGGGAAGGACTACAATGAGCAGTTCTTC. It yields the protein CATSRQGKDYNEQFF.

The DNA of the CDR3 is TGTGCCAGCTCACTCTTAAGTCAAGAGACCCAGTACTTC. This encodes CASSLLSQETQYF. V usage is TRBV18 and J usage is TRBJ2-5; D remains unclear. The CDR3 runs to 13 residues. The germline V and J ends were trimmed by 4 bases and 2 bases, with 8 bases remaining between them. Germline V gene sequence: CDR1 KGHSH, CDR2 LQKENI.

V gene TRBV29-1 combines with J gene TRBJ1-1; D unclear. CDR1 and CDR2 from the germline V gene are SQVTM and ANQGSEA. The CDR3 loop spans 12 amino acids. Trimming stripped 7 bases from V and 1 base from J, with 10 bases between. CDR3 sequence: CSAYRANTEAFF. The CDR3 DNA sequence: TGCAGCGCGTACCGGGCGAACACTGAAGCTTTCTTT.

The genes are TRBV7-2 and TRBJ2-6; D is possibly TRBD2 (6 bases). This CDR3 contains 16 residues. Germline loops: CDR1 SGHTA, CDR2 FQGNSA. Trimming left V 5 bases short and J 0 bases short, with 11 bases between. Written as DNA, the CDR3 is TGTGCCAGCAGCACGGGACTGCACTCTGGGGCCAACGTCCTGACTTTC. Amino acids: CASSTGLHSGANVLTF.

The table lists this clone with a few counts. V is TRBV28 and J is TRBJ2-4, with D perhaps assigned TRBD1 or TRBD2 (6 bases each). V lost 4 bases and J lost 8, with 15 bases in between. Germline CDR1 reads MDHEN; CDR2 reads SYDVKM. This CDR3 contains 14 residues. The CDR3 region is CASSSPGADHIQYF. For the CDR3, the DNA is TGTGCCAGCAGTTCTCCGGGGGCAGACCACATTCAGTACTTC.

V and J are TRBV7-3 and TRBJ2-4; 7 nucleotides agree with TRBD1. V lost 2 bases to trimming and J lost 3 bases; unmatched junction nucleotides: 7. Germline assignment: CDR1 SGHTA and CDR2 FQGTGA. This CDR3 is built from 16 residues. This CDR3 is CASSLEGGSGKNIQYF. The CDR3 bases are TGTGCCAGCAGCTTAGAAGGGGGCTCCGGCAAAAACATTCAGTACTTC.

This clone was detected only a few times. This chain links TRBV19 with TRBJ2-1, with D uncertain. This CDR3 has 14 residues. Germline V gives CDR1 LNHDA, CDR2 SQIVND (reference sequence). Trimming left V 6 bases short and J 4 bases short, with 13 bases between. The CDR3 DNA follows: TGTGCCAGTAGATTATCAGGCCTATACAATGAGCAGTTCTTC. Its protein is CASRLSGLYNEQFF.

This clone has more than one count but fewer than ten. V is TRBV29-1 and J is TRBJ2-1; 10 nucleotides align to TRBD1. The germline gives CDR1 SQVTM, CDR2 ANQGSEA. The CDR3 is 13 amino acids. Trimming cost V 7 bases and J 10 bases; bases outside gene matches: 10. The CDR3 here is CSAQRDRGKEQFF. The CDR3 nucleotides are TGCAGCGCTCAGAGGGACAGGGGAAAGGAGCAGTTCTTC.

In DNA, the CDR3 is TGTGCCGGGTCCCAGGTCGCTAGCACAGATACGCAGTATTTT. Its protein product is CAGSQVASTDTQYF. The genes are TRBV9 and TRBJ2-3, with D uncertain. With 10 bases removed from V and 0 bases from J, the gap between germline ends came to 15 bases. The CDR3 covers 14 residues. The germline gives CDR1 SGDLS, CDR2 YYNGEE.

This clone was observed a handful of times. The genes are TRBV4-1 and TRBJ2-3, with TRBD2 matching over 9 bases. CDR1 is MGHRA, CDR2 YSYEKL, per germline. Trimming removed 5 bases from V and 2 bases from J; junction bases left unmatched: 8. This CDR3 comprises 16 residues. The CDR3 bases are TGCGCCAGCAGCAAGACTAGCGGAATACTCACAGATACGCAGTATTTT. Translated, it gives CASSKTSGILTDTQYF.

This chain joins TRBV9 and TRBJ2-7, with no clear D. The CDR3 loop spans 13 amino acids. The germline V gene encodes CDR1 SGDLS and CDR2 YYNGEE. V was pared by 1 base and J by 5 bases, with 10 bases between. Here the CDR3 DNA reads TGTGCCAGCAGCGTATCCGGGCCCGACGAGCAGTACTTC. Translation: CASSVSGPDEQYF.

The gene calls are TRBV21-1 and TRBJ2-4. TRBV21-1 constitutes a pseudogene. CDR3 length: 17 residues. The DNA for the CDR3 is TGTGCCAGCAGCAAAGAGATAGGGATCCTAGCCAAAAACATTCAGTACTTC. It translates to CASSKEIGILAKNIQYF.

The sample holds a few counts of this clone. The J gene is TRBJ2-1, the V gene TRBV5-4; unclear D gene. This CDR3 comprises 16 residues. V lost 5 bases to trimming and J lost 3 bases, with 18 bases between them. CDR1 is SGHNT, CDR2 YYREEE, per germline (reference sequence). As DNA, the CDR3 is TGTGCCAGCAGTTGGTGGGGTGCCAGCCTCTACAATGAGCAGTTCTTC. It yields the protein CASSWWGASLYNEQFF. The full variable domain, rest sourced from reference TRBV5-4 and TRBJ2-1, is ETGVTQSPTHLIKTRGQQVTLRCSSQSGHNTVSWYQQALGQGPQFIFQYYREEENGRGNFPPRFSGLQFPNYSSELNVNALELDDSALYLCASSWWGASLYNEQFFGPGTRLTVL.

Concerning this clone: In the same sample, other DNA sequences code for this CDR3. The V call is TRBV28, the J call TRBJ2-1, with D hard to call. Germline CDR1 reads MDHEN; CDR2 reads SYDVKM. The CDR3 is made up of 11 amino acids. V dropped 6 bases and J dropped 2 bases, with 2 bases sitting between them. CDR3 sequence: CASRTYNEQFF. For the CDR3, the DNA is TGTGCCAGCAGGACCTACAATGAGCAGTTCTTC.

The V call is TRBV7-9, the J call TRBJ2-1, with 11 bases lining up with TRBD2. The V and J ends lost 2 bases and 14 bases, in that order; junction bases with no gene match: 8. The CDR3 spans 14 residues. Germline CDR1 and CDR2: SEHNR and FQNEAQ (reference sequence). The chain's CDR3 is CASSLLAGGNVEFF. The CDR3 nucleotides read TGTGCCAGCAGCTTACTAGCGGGAGGAAATGTGGAGTTCTTC.

Comments on this clone: The sample carries other DNA sequences with the same CDR3. This chain uses TRBV30 with TRBJ2-7; a weak D match, TRBD2 (5 bases). Trimming took 3 bases from V and 3 from J, leaving 9 bases between them. Germline V gene data show CDR1 as GTSNPN and CDR2 as SVGIG (reference sequence). This CDR3 spans 12 amino acids. The CDR3 loop reads CAWSRDNYEQYF. In DNA form, the CDR3 reads TGTGCCTGGAGCCGGGATAACTACGAGCAGTACTTC.

The rearrangement joins TRBV30 to TRBJ1-5; D is undetermined. Germline CDR1 reads GTSNPN; CDR2 reads SVGIG (reference sequence). The CDR3 extends over 13 amino acids. V was shortened by 5 bases and J by 2 bases, with 10 bases between the two germline ends. The CDR3, as DNA: TGTGCCTGGTCCCTAGCAGGCAATCAGCCCCAGCATTTT. It is translated as CAWSLAGNQPQHF.

V gene TRBV7-9 combines with J gene TRBJ2-7; D not resolved. Germline lookup yields CDR1 SEHNR and CDR2 FQNEAQ (reference sequence). V was cut by 5 bases and J by 5 bases, with 19 bases left in between. This CDR3 has 15 amino acids. The CDR3 sequence: CASSPSSIRQDEQYF. CDR3 in DNA: TGTGCCAGCAGCCCTTCGTCCATTCGGCAAGACGAGCAGTACTTC.